The 26 T cell receptor beta chains given below trace back to one sample, sequenced in a study of blood T cell repertoires in COVID-19. Using immunoSEQ multiplex PCR, the repertoire was profiled, and TCRdb retains in-frame clones only, with some absent. Of approximately 79,000 clones detected, 84% appear once; the ten largest clones hold around 20%. The sequenced sample was peripheral blood. These receptors all come from a woman aged 45-65 years with acute or convalescent COVID-19.

The chain employs TRBV9 and TRBJ2-7, with D possibly matching TRBD2 (5 bases). V lost 3 bases and J 5 bases, leaving 18 bases between the germline ends. CDR1 is SGDLS and CDR2 is YYNGEE in the germline V gene. The CDR3 spans 15 residues. The CDR3 region has the DNA TGTGCCAGCAGCGCCGCTACTAGACCGGCCGACGAGCAGTACTTC. Amino acids: CASSAATRPADEQYF.

The chain couples TRBV19 to TRBJ1-1; TRBD1 matches at 7 bases. V shed 4 bases, J shed 2 bases, and the junction held 10 bases outside the gene matches. There are 16 residues in the CDR3. Germline-derived CDR1 and CDR2 are LNHDA and SQIVND (reference sequence). The DNA for the CDR3 is TGTGCCAGTAGTACCCCGACAGGGAGAATAAACACTGAAGCTTTCTTT. It is translated as CASSTPTGRINTEAFF.

The count of this clone is one. V and J are TRBV4-1 and TRBJ2-5, with D possibly TRBD2 on 5 matching bases. CDR3 length: 15 residues. V lost 4 bases and J 2 bases, leaving 14 bases between the germline ends. Germline V gives CDR1 MGHRA, CDR2 YSYEKL. CDR3 sequence reads: CASSPVGLTQETQYF. The CDR3 DNA reads as TGCGCCAGCAGCCCAGTTGGACTTACACAAGAGACCCAGTACTTC.

The chain has TRBV12-3 or TRBV12-4 and TRBJ2-7; TRBD1 might be the D (6 bases). V shed 8 bases and J shed 0 bases, with 11 bases lying between them. The CDR3 sequence is 13 residues long. The DNA for the CDR3 is TGTGCCAGCTCCCCGGACAGCTCCTACGAGCAGTACTTC. Translating it yields CASSPDSSYEQYF.

V usage is TRBV2 and J usage is TRBJ1-2, with a weak D call TRBD1 (5 bases). Deletions cut 10 bases from V and 8 bases from J, with 17 bases between. Looked up from germline, CDR1 is SNHLY and CDR2 is FYNNEI. This CDR3 region has 12 residues. The chain's CDR3 is CATTPRGLGYTF. In DNA form, the CDR3 reads TGTGCCACCACCCCCCGGGGGTTGGGCTACACCTTC.

The rearrangement joins TRBV6-5 to TRBJ2-7; TRBD1 might be the D (6 bases). Trimming removed 10 bases at V and 3 bases at J, with 22 bases between. The CDR3 length is 15 residues. The germline V gene encodes CDR1 MNHEY and CDR2 SVGAGI. The CDR3 reads CAMVWGPGRVYEQYF. CDR3 nucleotides: TGTGCCATGGTTTGGGGGCCGGGACGAGTCTACGAGCAGTACTTC.

As concerns this clone: The same CDR3 is also encoded by other DNA sequences in this sample. This sequence joins TRBV7-9 and TRBJ2-7, with unresolved D. The germline V gene has CDR1 SEHNR and CDR2 FQNEAQ (reference sequence). V lost 5 bases and J 4 bases, leaving 9 bases between the germline ends. This CDR3 region has 12 residues. CDR3 sequence reads: CASSGSGYEQYF. CDR3 nucleotide sequence: TGTGCCAGCAGCGGCTCAGGTTACGAGCAGTACTTC.

The chain combines TRBV18 with TRBJ1-2, with D maybe TRBD1 (6 bases). This CDR3 spans 13 amino acids. V gave up 5 bases and J gave up 4 bases, with 11 bases separating them. Germline CDR1 reads KGHSH; CDR2 reads LQKENI. The DNA for the CDR3 is TGTGCCAGCTCAGAACAGGGATCCTATGGCTACACCTTC. This sequence encodes CASSEQGSYGYTF.

The chain joins TRBV28 to TRBJ2-2; 10 nucleotides line up with TRBD2. The V segment lost 4 bases and the J segment 8 bases; nucleotides outside the gene matches: 7. The CDR3 extends over 15 amino acids. Germline CDR1 reads MDHEN; CDR2 reads SYDVKM. For the CDR3, the DNA is TGTGCCAGCAGTTCCCCAGCGGGAGGGAGGGGGGAGCTGTTTTTT. The encoded protein is CASSSPAGGRGELFF.

J is TRBJ2-3 and V is TRBV10-3; the match to TRBD1 covers 8 bases. V lost 11 bases to trimming and J lost 1 base; unmatched junction nucleotides: 5. CDR3 length: 13 amino acids. Looked up from germline, CDR1 is ENHRY and CDR2 is SYGVKD. The DNA of the CDR3 is TGTGCCGTTCAGGGGGCCGGCACAGATACGCAGTATTTT. Translated, it gives CAVQGAGTDTQYF.

The chain has TRBV6-5 and TRBJ2-7, with 9 bases lining up with TRBD1. From germline, CDR1 is MNHEY and CDR2 SVGAGI. V gave up 6 bases and J gave up 9 bases; unmatched junction bases: 6. CDR3 size: 12 residues. The CDR3 spells CASSVGQGLQYF. The CDR3 DNA reads TGTGCCAGCAGCGTTGGACAGGGGTTGCAGTACTTC.

CDR3 nucleotides: TGCGCCAGCAGCTTGGGCCCTGGTATAGAGACTGAAGCTTTCTTT. Its protein is CASSLGPGIETEAFF. The rearrangement uses TRBV5-1 and TRBJ1-1, with no clear D. Germline CDR1 SGHRS, CDR2 YFSETQ. Trimming cost V 0 bases and J 5 bases, with 14 bases left between them. This CDR3 is 15 amino acids long.

The J gene is TRBJ1-5, the V gene TRBV7-6; D remains ambiguous. The germline CDR1 and CDR2 sequences are SGHVS and FNYEAQ. The V end was cut by 1 base, the J end by 2 bases, with 12 bases between. The CDR3 totals 16 residues. The CDR3 sequence is CASSLGAGSRNQPQHF. CDR3 coding DNA: TGTGCCAGCAGCTTAGGGGCGGGGTCGCGCAATCAGCCCCAGCATTTT.

This clone came up a few times. The rearrangement links TRBV5-1 to TRBJ2-3; 9 bases are shared with TRBD1. This CDR3 has 15 residues. V shed 4 bases, J shed 8 bases, and the junction held 11 bases outside the gene matches. Germline assignment: CDR1 SGHRS and CDR2 YFSETQ. CDR3 in DNA: TGCGCCAGCAGCCAGAGGGACAGGGTTCTTGGTACGCAGTATTTT. Its translation: CASSQRDRVLGTQYF. The full variable domain, with the rest looked up from reference TRBV5-1 and TRBJ2-3, is KAGVTQTPRYLIKTRGQQVTLSCSPISGHRSVSWYQQTPGQGLQFLFEYFSETQRNKGNFPGRFSGRQFSNSRSEMNVSTLELGDSALYLCASSQRDRVLGTQYFGPGTRLTVL.

This sequence joins TRBV5-4 and TRBJ1-6; D might be TRBD1 (5 bases). Deletions cut 0 bases from V and 7 bases from J, with 11 bases between. The CDR3 is made up of 15 amino acids. The germline gives CDR1 SGHNT, CDR2 YYREEE (reference sequence). The CDR3 bases are TGTGCCAGCAGCTTGGGGGGGGGTGTGAATTCACCCCTCCACTTT. This translates into CASSLGGGVNSPLHF.

The V and J genes are TRBV19 and TRBJ1-1; 8 bases line up with TRBD1. CDR1 and CDR2 (germline): LNHDA, SQIVND (reference sequence). J lost 11 bases, V lost 0 bases, and 11 bases had no gene match. The CDR3 loop spans 15 amino acids. CDR3 coding DNA: TGTGCCAGTAGTATAGAGCAGGGGGCTATTCAAGGGGCTTTCTTT. Protein product: CASSIEQGAIQGAFF.

The V and J genes are TRBV7-6 and TRBJ2-5, with D unresolved. The V end was cut by 3 bases, the J end by 1 base, with 12 bases between. The CDR3 length is 15 residues. Germline V gene sequence: CDR1 SGHVS, CDR2 FNYEAQ. The CDR3 loop reads CASSFVLGAQETQYF. The CDR3, as DNA: TGTGCCAGCAGCTTTGTTTTAGGAGCCCAAGAGACCCAGTACTTC.

The chain couples TRBV2 to TRBJ2-2, with a tentative D call TRBD2 (5 bases). The V gene lost 8 bases and the J gene lost 5 bases, with 12 bases spanning the gap. The CDR3 is 13 amino acids. CDR1 is SNHLY, CDR2 FYNNEI, per germline. The CDR3, as DNA: TGTGCCAGCGCCCCGAGGGCTACCGGGGAGCTGTTTTTT. Translating it yields CASAPRATGELFF. Full variable domain (rest looked up from reference TRBV2 and TRBJ2-2): EPEVTQTPSHQVTQMGQEVILRCVPISNHLYFYWYRQILGQKVEFLVSFYNNEISEKSEIFDDQFSVERPDGSNFTLKIRSTKLEDSAMYFCASAPRATGELFFGEGSRLTVL.

The gene calls are TRBV5-4 and TRBJ2-5; 7 bases align to TRBD1. Germline V gene sequence: CDR1 SGHNT, CDR2 YYREEE (reference sequence). After removal of 5 bases from V and 7 bases from J, the junction contained 5 bases not matched to a gene. The CDR3 runs 12 residues. In nucleotides, the CDR3 is TGTGCCAGCAGTCTTCCAGGGGGGACCCAGTACTTC. This encodes CASSLPGGTQYF.

The rearrangement joins TRBV19 to TRBJ2-3; perhaps TRBD2 as D (5 bases). Germline loops: CDR1 LNHDA, CDR2 SQIVND (reference sequence). This CDR3 region has 17 residues. Trimming cost V 1 base and J 3 bases, with 17 bases left between them. The CDR3 DNA reads TGTGCCAGTAGTATAGGTGGGAGCGGTTGGCGGACAGATACGCAGTATTTT. This sequence encodes CASSIGGSGWRTDTQYF.

Ten or more counts support this clone. The sample holds other DNA sequences that translate to the same CDR3. The chain links TRBV27 to TRBJ1-2, with 9 bases that match TRBD1. Germline V gives CDR1 MNHEY, CDR2 SMNVEV (reference sequence). CDR3 size: 14 residues. Trimming removed 5 bases from V and 6 bases from J; junction bases left unmatched: 7. The CDR3 is CASSHIQGANGYTF. Written as DNA, the CDR3 is TGTGCCAGCAGTCACATACAGGGGGCGAATGGCTACACCTTC.

V usage is TRBV4-1 and J usage is TRBJ2-1; 8 positions agree with TRBD2. Germline V lookup: CDR1 MGHRA, CDR2 YSYEKL. The CDR3 covers 13 residues. Trimming at V came to 0 bases and at J to 9 bases, leaving 1 base not matched to a gene. The CDR3 DNA follows: TGCGCCAGCAGCCAAGATCGGGGGGGTGAGCAGTTCTTC. As protein: CASSQDRGGEQFF.

The chain has TRBV7-2 and TRBJ2-3; no clear D gene. The CDR3 extends over 12 amino acids. Trimming took 5 bases from V and 7 from J, leaving 10 bases between them. The germline CDR1 and CDR2 sequences are SGHTA and FQGNSA. The CDR3 is CASSPLRYTQYF. The CDR3 bases are TGTGCCAGCAGCCCCCTCCGGTATACGCAGTATTTT.

The V gene is TRBV15, the J gene TRBJ1-5; possibly TRBD1 for D (6 bases). The germline V gene encodes CDR1 LNHNV and CDR2 YYDKDF (reference sequence). This CDR3 is 16 amino acids long. Trimming removed 3 bases at V and 7 bases at J, with 19 bases between. CDR3 DNA: TGTGCCACCAGCAGGGGGGCCGGGACATCGATCCAGCCCCAGCATTTT. Translation gives CATSRGAGTSIQPQHF.

This clone was counted once. The V and J genes are TRBV10-2 and TRBJ2-7; 10 nucleotides align to TRBD2. The CDR3 is 14 amino acids. The germline CDR1 and CDR2 sequences are WSHSY and SAAADI. V trimming: 4 bases; J trimming: 3 bases; junction bases outside the gene matches: 3. This CDR3 is CASSALAGVYEQYF. The CDR3 DNA reads as TGCGCCAGCAGTGCGCTAGCGGGAGTCTACGAGCAGTACTTC.

The V gene is TRBV10-3, the J gene TRBJ1-4; D may be TRBD1 (6 bases). With 2 bases removed from V and 9 bases from J, the gap between germline ends came to 10 bases. The CDR3 extends over 13 amino acids. CDR1 is ENHRY, CDR2 SYGVKD, per germline. The CDR3 coding sequence is TGTGCCATCAGTGAGGTTGGACAGCAAAAACTGTTTTTT. Translating gives CAISEVGQQKLFF.